What follows are 27 T cell receptor beta chains derived from one specimen sequenced in a study of blood T cell repertoires in COVID-19. The data were produced by immunoSEQ multiplex PCR, yet TCRdb's version contains in-frame clones alone and is incomplete. The sample has under 300,000 clones, approximately 90% seen once. What was sequenced was PBMCs or T cells enriched from blood (not recorded which). The receptor set was obtained from a human donor in a cohort exposed to, infected with or recovered from COVID-19 (not recorded which). The donor label of this sample is uncertain.

The chain uses TRBV12-5 and TRBJ1-4, with 11 bases identical to TRBD1. The junction had 2 bases not matched to a gene; V was cut back by 5 bases and J by 6 bases. Germline V gives CDR1 LGHNT, CDR2 FRNRAP. The CDR3 is 14 residues long. The DNA for the CDR3 is TGTGCTAGTGGTCCGGGACAGGGGGATGAAAAACTGTTTTTT. It specifies CASGPGQGDEKLFF. The whole variable domain, remainder taken from reference TRBV12-5 and TRBJ1-4, is DARVTQTPRHKVTEMGQEVTMRCQPILGHNTVFWYRQTMMQGLELLAYFRNRAPLDDSGMPKDRFSAEMPDATLATLKIQPSEPRDSAVYFCASGPGQGDEKLFFGSGTQLSVL.

The chain joins TRBV5-8 to TRBJ1-6, with D maybe TRBD1 (6 bases). V lost 2 bases and J lost 6, with 12 bases in between. The CDR3 consists of 15 residues. Germline V gene lookup returns CDR1 SGHTS and CDR2 YDEGEE. CDR3 sequence (DNA): TGTGCCAGCAGCTTACAGGGCGGGGGTAATTCACCCCTCCACTTT. Its translation is CASSLQGGGNSPLHF.

The chain recombines TRBV7-2 with TRBJ1-1, with a weak D call TRBD1 (5 bases). V lost 3 bases, J lost 4 bases, and 15 bases lay in between. CDR3 length equals 15 residues. Germline V gene sequence: CDR1 SGHTA, CDR2 FQGNSA. The CDR3 loop is CASSFHRRVGTEAFF. The CDR3 DNA follows: TGTGCCAGCAGCTTCCATCGCAGGGTTGGCACTGAAGCTTTCTTT. The whole variable domain, remainder taken from reference TRBV7-2 and TRBJ1-1, is GAGVSQSPSNKVTEKGKDVELRCDPISGHTALYWYRQSLGQGLEFLIYFQGNSAPDKSGLPSDRFSAERTGGSVSTLTIQRTQQEDSAVYLCASSFHRRVGTEAFFGQGTRLTVV.

The chain is built from TRBV24-1 and TRBJ2-7; 7 nucleotides match TRBD1. V shed 2 bases, J shed 0 bases, and the junction held 6 bases outside the gene matches. Germline assignment: CDR1 KGHDR and CDR2 SFDVKD. The CDR3 spans 16 residues. CDR3 coding DNA: TGTGCCACCAGTGATTCGACAGGGAAGGGCTCCTACGAGCAGTACTTC. Translation gives CATSDSTGKGSYEQYF.

The rearrangement uses TRBV19 and TRBJ2-1; 8 bases agree with TRBD2. This CDR3 spans 14 amino acids. The J segment lost 7 bases and the V segment lost 4 bases, leaving 6 bases of the junction unmatched. CDR1 LNHDA and CDR2 SQIVND come from the germline V gene (reference sequence). CDR3 in amino acids: CASSRRGGVNEQFF. CDR3 DNA: TGTGCCAGTAGTAGACGGGGGGGCGTAAATGAGCAGTTCTTC. The variable domain in full, completed from reference TRBV19 and TRBJ2-1, reads DGGITQSPKYLFRKEGQNVTLSCEQNLNHDAMYWYRQDPGQGLRLIYYSQIVNDFQKGDIAEGYSVSREKKESFPLTVTSAQKNPTAFYLCASSRRGGVNEQFFGPGTRLTVL.

The V and J genes are TRBV6-4 and TRBJ1-1; no clear D. The CDR3 loop spans 13 amino acids. Germline CDR1 is MRHNA and CDR2 is SNTAGT. V dropped 5 bases and J dropped 2 bases, with 9 bases sitting between them. Written as DNA, the CDR3 is TGTGCCAGCAGTAGATACAGTAACACTGAAGCTTTCTTT. This gives the protein CASSRYSNTEAFF.

V usage is TRBV7-2 and J usage is TRBJ1-6; D might be TRBD1 (6 bases). The germline CDR1 and CDR2 sequences are SGHTA and FQGNSA. This CDR3 has 14 amino acids. Trimming pared 6 bases from V and 4 bases from J, leaving 10 bases between. CDR3 bases: TGTGCCAGCAGAACAGGGACGTATAATTCACCCCTCCACTTT. This sequence encodes CASRTGTYNSPLHF.

The chain combines TRBV9 with TRBJ1-6, with D unclear. V was pared by 0 bases and J by 10 bases, with 11 bases between. The CDR3 spans 14 residues. Germline-derived CDR1 and CDR2 are SGDLS and YYNGEE. CDR3 sequence (DNA): TGTGCCAGCAGCGTAGGCGGGAGAGGCTCACCCCTCCACTTT. Translation gives CASSVGGRGSPLHF.

The V gene is TRBV20-1, the J gene TRBJ1-2; the D is unclear. CDR1 is DFQATT and CDR2 is SNEGSKA in the germline V gene (reference sequence). The CDR3 is made up of 12 amino acids. Deletions cut 3 bases from V and 4 bases from J, with 9 bases between. The chain's CDR3 is CSASEQFYGYTF. Here the CDR3 DNA reads TGCAGTGCTAGTGAACAGTTCTATGGCTACACCTTC.

The chain uses TRBV6-5 and TRBJ2-1; 9 positions agree with TRBD2. This CDR3 spans 16 amino acids. Trimming took 0 bases from V and 8 from J; bases not matched to a gene: 8. Per germline, CDR1 MNHEY and CDR2 SVGAGI. CDR3 DNA: TGTGCCAGCAGTTACTCATCCCCCAGACTAGCGGATGAGCAGTTCTTC. Translating it yields CASSYSSPRLADEQFF.

The gene calls are TRBV28 and TRBJ1-6; D ambiguous. The germline gives CDR1 MDHEN, CDR2 SYDVKM. The CDR3 length is 15 residues. Trimming took 5 bases from V and 3 from J, leaving 11 bases between them. CDR3 sequence: CASSPARIYNSPLHF. The CDR3 DNA reads TGTGCCAGCAGTCCCGCGCGTATCTATAATTCACCCCTCCACTTT.

The chain recombines TRBV6-1 with TRBJ2-1; TRBD2 might be the D (7 bases). Trimming shortened V by 3 bases and J by 10 bases, and 16 bases separated the two germline ends. The CDR3 spans 14 residues. Germline assignment: CDR1 MNHNS and CDR2 SASEGT. The CDR3 reads CASSERAGAGEQFF. In nucleotides, the CDR3 is TGTGCCAGCAGTGAGAGGGCGGGGGCCGGGGAGCAGTTCTTC.

This chain links TRBV5-6 with TRBJ2-6; TRBD1 matches at 7 bases. This CDR3 has 16 residues. Per germline, CDR1 SGHDT and CDR2 YYEEEE. With 4 bases clipped from V and 3 bases from J, the junction kept 7 bases outside the gene matches. CDR3 DNA: TGTGCCAGCAGCGAGGGACAGACCTTTGGGGCCAACGTCCTGACTTTC. This gives the protein CASSEGQTFGANVLTF.

This rearrangement joins TRBV2 to TRBJ1-4, with D unresolved. The germline CDR1 and CDR2 sequences are SNHLY and FYNNEI. The CDR3 is 13 amino acids. V lost 6 bases and J lost 3, with 8 bases in between. CDR3 region: CASRSSANEKLFF. CDR3 DNA: TGTGCCAGCAGGAGCTCTGCTAATGAAAAACTGTTTTTT.

The J gene is TRBJ1-3, the V gene TRBV9; D might be TRBD1 (5 bases). This CDR3 has 16 amino acids. Germline CDR1 SGDLS, CDR2 YYNGEE. Trimming took off 0 bases at V and 1 base at J, with 11 bases between the two ends. CDR3 nucleotide sequence: TGTGCCAGCAGCGTAGAATTAAGGGGATCTGGAAACACCATATATTTT. It specifies CASSVELRGSGNTIYF.

The genes are TRBV4-2 and TRBJ2-4; 13 bases map to TRBD2. V lost 0 bases, J lost 2 bases, and 4 bases stayed unmatched. The CDR3 runs 18 residues. From germline, CDR1 is LGHNA and CDR2 YNFKEQ. The CDR3 protein is CASSQEGTSGASKNIQYF. The CDR3 nucleotides read TGTGCCAGCAGCCAAGAGGGGACTAGCGGGGCGTCCAAAAACATTCAGTACTTC.

The V call is TRBV7-2, the J call TRBJ1-1; TRBD1 might be the D (5 bases). CDR1 and CDR2 from the germline V gene are SGHTA and FQGNSA. Trimming removed 1 base from V and 6 bases from J, with 12 bases in between. The CDR3 runs to 14 residues. The chain's CDR3 is CASSLGSTGPEAFF. The DNA for the CDR3 is TGTGCCAGCAGCTTAGGGTCTACAGGCCCTGAAGCTTTCTTT.

The chain employs TRBV9 and TRBJ2-5; weak D call: TRBD2 (6 bases). V shed 4 bases and J shed 4 bases, with 17 bases lying between them. CDR1 is SGDLS, CDR2 YYNGEE, per germline. The CDR3 runs to 15 residues. CDR3 protein: CASSPQGGAVETQYF. The DNA for the CDR3 is TGTGCCAGCAGCCCCCAAGGAGGGGCGGTAGAGACCCAGTACTTC.

V gene TRBV2 combines with J gene TRBJ2-7; possibly TRBD2 for D (7 bases). The CDR3 is 14 amino acids. V was clipped by 6 bases and J by 7 bases, with 19 bases between them. CDR1 and CDR2 from the germline V gene are SNHLY and FYNNEI. The CDR3 sequence: CASREQGSAGEQYF. The CDR3 nucleotides read TGTGCCAGCAGGGAACAGGGTTCAGCGGGAGAGCAGTACTTC. Variable domain in full (rest from reference TRBV2 and TRBJ2-7): EPEVTQTPSHQVTQMGQEVILRCVPISNHLYFYWYRQILGQKVEFLVSFYNNEISEKSEIFDDQFSVERPDGSNFTLKIRSTKLEDSAMYFCASREQGSAGEQYFGPGTRLTVT.

This clone was counted only a few times. The gene calls are TRBV6-4 and TRBJ1-5, with a weak D call TRBD1 (5 bases). This CDR3 region has 16 residues. V shed 10 bases and J shed 0 bases, with 19 bases lying between them. The germline CDR1 and CDR2 sequences are MRHNA and SNTAGT. CDR3 residues: CANRQTGATSNQPQHF. Written as DNA, the CDR3 is TGTGCCAACCGACAGACCGGTGCGACTAGCAATCAGCCCCAGCATTTT.

The V and J genes are TRBV30 and TRBJ2-7; D gene uncertain. Trimming removed 5 bases at V and 5 bases at J, with 13 bases between. The CDR3 is 12 amino acids. Per the germline V gene, CDR1 is GTSNPN and CDR2 is SVGIG (reference sequence). CDR3 protein: CAWAYGRHEQYF. The CDR3 nucleotides read TGTGCCTGGGCTTATGGGCGTCACGAGCAGTACTTC.

This chain links TRBV6-1 with TRBJ2-7, with TRBD1 identical over 8 bases. This CDR3 region has 13 residues. V lost 5 bases, J lost 5 bases, and 5 bases stayed unmatched. Germline CDR1 MNHNS, CDR2 SASEGT. CDR3 nucleotide sequence: TGTGCCAGCAGTTTCGGGACAGGCCACGAGCAGTACTTC. Translated: CASSFGTGHEQYF.

This chain joins TRBV7-9 and TRBJ1-3; D remains ambiguous. Deletions cut 5 bases from V and 5 bases from J, with 19 bases between. Germline CDR1 SEHNR, CDR2 FQNEAQ (reference sequence). The CDR3 is made up of 16 amino acids. The CDR3 DNA reads as TGTGCCAGCAGCCCCGTAGCGGGGTTGGAAAGAAACACCATATATTTT. Residues: CASSPVAGLERNTIYF.

The chain links TRBV30 to TRBJ1-2; no clear D gene. Germline values: CDR1 GTSNPN, CDR2 SVGIG (reference sequence). The length of the CDR3 is 14 residues. Trimming stripped 0 bases from V and 7 bases from J, with 15 bases between. The CDR3 bases are TGTGCCTGGAGTGTAGATTTTGGGAGCGGTGGCTACACCTTC. Translated: CAWSVDFGSGGYTF.

The V and J genes are TRBV18 and TRBJ1-1; 7 nucleotides align to TRBD1. From germline, CDR1 is KGHSH and CDR2 LQKENI. V trimming: 5 bases; J trimming: 12 bases; junction bases outside the gene matches: 12. CDR3 length: 13 amino acids. The CDR3 sequence: CASSRTETGKTFF. DNA of the CDR3: TGTGCCAGCTCAAGGACTGAGACAGGGAAAACTTTCTTT.

In its sample, this clone was seen once. The rearrangement links TRBV18 to TRBJ1-2, with 9 bases fitting TRBD1. The germline gives CDR1 KGHSH, CDR2 LQKENI. With 5 bases clipped from V and 7 bases from J, the junction kept 5 bases outside the gene matches. The CDR3 extends over 13 amino acids. CDR3 sequence (DNA): TGTGCCAGCTCAGCGGACAGGGGTAGTGGCTACACCTTC. Encoded protein: CASSADRGSGYTF.

The chain has TRBV6-5 and TRBJ2-5; D is uncertain. Germline assignment: CDR1 MNHEY and CDR2 SVGAGI. The CDR3 runs 14 residues. V gave up 0 bases and J gave up 2 bases, with 7 bases separating them. The CDR3, as DNA: TGTGCCAGCAGTTACTCAGAGCTACAAGAGACCCAGTACTTC. Its protein product is CASSYSELQETQYF.